The next 11 T cell receptor beta chains were all read from a single sample in a study of T cells in Graves' hyperthyroidism and ophthalmopathy. What was amplified from RNA transcripts were TCR beta CDR3 regions. The primer set for the first-round RT-PCR of the TCR CDR3 was HTBI. TCRdb analysed the multiplex PCR reads with MiXCR anew, one entry per CDR3 protein. The data hold roughly 550,000 distinct CDR3 sequences, with about 16% observed a single time. Sequencing used blood. The receptor set was obtained from a woman younger than 45 with Graves' ophthalmopathy.

The rearrangement links TRBV6-5 to TRBJ2-6; possibly TRBD1 for D (5 bases). The CDR3 sequence is 15 residues long. The V and J ends lost 6 bases and 0 bases respectively, with 9 bases between them. Looked up from germline, CDR1 is MNHEY and CDR2 is SVGAGI. CDR3 DNA sequence: TGTGCCAGCAGATATACAGGCTCTGGGGCCAACGTCCTGACTTTC. This sequence encodes CASRYTGSGANVLTF.

This clonotype has just a few counts. This chain links TRBV9 with TRBJ1-1, with TRBD1 matching over 11 bases. V lost 3 bases, J lost 4 bases, and 5 bases stayed unmatched. In germline, CDR1 is SGDLS, CDR2 YYNGEE. The CDR3 runs to 15 residues. CDR3 DNA sequence: TGTGCCAGCAGCGGGACAGGGGGCGCGGGCACTGAAGCTTTCTTT. Protein: CASSGTGGAGTEAFF. Variable domain in full (rest from reference TRBV9 and TRBJ1-1): DSGVTQTPKHLITATGQRVTLRCSPRSGDLSVYWYQQSLDQGLQFLIQYYNGEERAKGNILERFSAQQFPDLHSELNLSSLELGDSALYFCASSGTGGAGTEAFFGQGTRLTVV.

V and J are TRBV28 and TRBJ2-4; D gene ambiguous. This CDR3 region has 11 residues. Trimming pared 10 bases from V and 9 bases from J, leaving 13 bases between. CDR1 MDHEN and CDR2 SYDVKM come from the germline V gene. Here the CDR3 reads CANRSLSIQYF. Here the CDR3 DNA reads TGTGCCAACAGATCCTTGAGCATTCAGTACTTC. Combining the CDR3 with reference TRBV28 and TRBJ2-4 gives the whole variable domain DVKVTQSSRYLVKRTGEKVFLECVQDMDHENMFWYRQDPGLGLRLIYFSYDVKMKEKGDIPEGYSVSREKKERFSLILESASTNQTSMYLCANRSLSIQYFGAGTRLSVL.

This rearrangement joins TRBV20-1 to TRBJ2-1; 12 positions agree with TRBD2. The V gene end was trimmed by 5 bases and the J gene end by 4 bases; junction bases not matched to a gene: 6. From germline, CDR1 is DFQATT and CDR2 SNEGSKA (reference sequence). The CDR3 spans 15 residues. CDR3 DNA: TGCAGTGCTTCGACTAGCGGGAGTACATACAATGAGCAGTTCTTC. Translation: CSASTSGSTYNEQFF.

The gene calls are TRBV7-9 and TRBJ2-2; D possibly matches TRBD1 or TRBD2 (5 bases each). The CDR3 runs 16 residues. Germline CDR1 reads SEHNR; CDR2 reads FQNEAQ (reference sequence). With 2 bases removed from V and 6 bases from J, the gap between germline ends came to 16 bases. The CDR3, as DNA: TGTGCCAGCAGCTTAATCGGACGGGACGCCGCCGGGGAGCTGTTTTTT. Protein sequence: CASSLIGRDAAGELFF.

This clonotype has only a few counts. The chain recombines TRBV28 with TRBJ2-7, with 15 bases matching TRBD2. V was clipped by 8 bases and J by 5 bases; unmatched bases: 10. Looked up from germline, CDR1 is MDHEN and CDR2 is SYDVKM. The CDR3 is 16 amino acids. The CDR3 bases are TGTGCCAGCGCCGGACTAGCGGGAGGGAGAGGGAACGAGCAGTACTTC. It translates to CASAGLAGGRGNEQYF.

This chain links TRBV7-9 with TRBJ1-4; 9 bases line up with TRBD1. The V and J ends lost 4 bases and 4 bases, in that order; junction bases with no gene match: 13. Germline lookup yields CDR1 SEHNR and CDR2 FQNEAQ (reference sequence). This CDR3 spans 18 amino acids. CDR3 sequence reads: CASSSLGQGSGLNEKLFF. CDR3 sequence (DNA): TGTGCCAGCAGCTCTCTAGGACAGGGGTCGGGACTTAATGAAAAACTGTTTTTT. The variable domain in full, completed from reference TRBV7-9 and TRBJ1-4, reads DTGVSQNPRHKITKRGQNVTFRCDPISEHNRLYWYRQTLGQGPEFLTYFQNEAQLEKSRLLSDRFSAERPKGSFSTLEIQRTEQGDSAMYLCASSSLGQGSGLNEKLFFGSGTQLSVL.

This clonotype has just a few counts. This chain links TRBV19 with TRBJ2-1; D remains ambiguous. V lost 3 bases and J lost 3, with 15 bases in between. Germline loops: CDR1 LNHDA, CDR2 SQIVND (reference sequence). This CDR3 is 16 amino acids long. CDR3 DNA: TGTGCCAGTAGTATGTGGATTGTACGTTTCTACAATGAGCAGTTCTTC. It yields the protein CASSMWIVRFYNEQFF.

This clonotype came up a few times. J is TRBJ1-2 and V is TRBV27, with 11 bases aligning to TRBD1. The CDR3 runs 16 residues. Losses at the gene ends were 3 bases for V and 3 bases for J; bases not matched to a gene: 6. The germline CDR1 and CDR2 sequences are MNHEY and SMNVEV (reference sequence). The CDR3 nucleotides are TGTGCCAGCAGTTTCAGAGGGACAGGGGGTTACTATGGCTACACCTTC. This sequence encodes CASSFRGTGGYYGYTF.

In this sample, this clonotype turned up many times. J is TRBJ2-3 and V is TRBV28; 11 bases align to TRBD2. This CDR3 is built from 15 residues. Losses at the gene ends were 6 bases for V and 5 bases for J; bases not matched to a gene: 7. Germline V gene lookup returns CDR1 MDHEN and CDR2 SYDVKM. The CDR3 coding sequence is TGTGCCAGCAGAGGACTAGCGGGCAGTGGAGATACGCAGTATTTT. It is translated as CASRGLAGSGDTQYF.

This clonotype was counted between two and nine times. The chain uses TRBV9 and TRBJ2-5; 8 bases line up with TRBD2. Germline CDR1 SGDLS, CDR2 YYNGEE. CDR3 length: 16 residues. With 0 bases clipped from V and 5 bases from J, the junction kept 9 bases outside the gene matches. The CDR3 region has the DNA TGTGCCAGCAGCGTAGGAGACGGGGGGGGAAGGGAGACCCAGTACTTC. Its translation: CASSVGDGGGRETQYF.